This section outlines one T cell receptor beta chain sequence together with its context. Participant age was roughly 18 to 100 years, and participants resided in roughly 25 US areas. Allocation to cohorts depended on clinical history reported by the participants. The record originates from a study of blood T cell repertoires in COVID-19. Overall study context: Researchers got acute and convalescent COVID-19 samples from the United States, Italy and Spain. PBMCs, B-cell-depleted T cells, or T cells provided the cDNA or gDNA that made up the material.

Assay used: immunoSEQ multiplex PCR; TCRdb lists only in-frame clones, some missing. Of under 200,000 clones in the sample, more than 85% were seen once. Input material: PBMCs or T cells enriched from blood (not recorded which). The receptor's source is a woman between 45 and 65 years old who had recovered from COVID-19.

This chain's CDR3 is CASSFGTASEKLFF. CDR3 bases: TGCGCCAGCAGCTTCGGGACAGCTAGCGAAAAACTGTTTTTT. This rearrangement joins TRBV5-1 to TRBJ1-4; 7 bases line up with TRBD1. This CDR3 comprises 14 residues. The junction had 6 bases not matched to a gene; V was cut back by 2 bases and J by 8 bases. CDR1 SGHRS and CDR2 YFSETQ come from the germline V gene. The full variable domain, with the rest looked up from reference TRBV5-1 and TRBJ1-4, is KAGVTQTPRYLIKTRGQQVTLSCSPISGHRSVSWYQQTPGQGLQFLFEYFSETQRNKGNFPGRFSGRQFSNSRSEMNVSTLELGDSALYLCASSFGTASEKLFFGSGTQLSVL.